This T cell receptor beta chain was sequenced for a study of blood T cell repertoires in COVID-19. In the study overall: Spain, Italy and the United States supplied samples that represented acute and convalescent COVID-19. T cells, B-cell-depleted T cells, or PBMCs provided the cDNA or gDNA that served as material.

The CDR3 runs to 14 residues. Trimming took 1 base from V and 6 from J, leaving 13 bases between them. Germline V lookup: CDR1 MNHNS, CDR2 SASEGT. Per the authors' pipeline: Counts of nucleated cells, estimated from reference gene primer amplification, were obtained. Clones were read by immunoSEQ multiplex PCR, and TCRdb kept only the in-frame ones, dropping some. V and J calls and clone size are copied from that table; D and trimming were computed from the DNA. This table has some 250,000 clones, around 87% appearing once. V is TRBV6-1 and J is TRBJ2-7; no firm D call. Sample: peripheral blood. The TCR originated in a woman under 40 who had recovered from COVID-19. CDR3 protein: CASSEGVVLGEQYF. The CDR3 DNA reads TGTGCCAGCAGTGAAGGTGTGGTGCTAGGCGAGCAGTACTTC.